This T cell receptor (beta chain) was sequenced during a study of blood T cell repertoires in COVID-19. On the study more broadly: The study drew acute and convalescent COVID-19 samples from the United States, Italy and Spain. T cells, B-cell-depleted T cells, or PBMCs provided the cDNA or gDNA that served as material.

The Seattle patients, enrolled during active infection, were followed longitudinally. There are a few counts of this clone. This CDR3 is built from 14 residues. Trimming left V 2 bases short and J 4 bases short, with 14 bases between. Germline V gene sequence: CDR1 SQVTM, CDR2 ANQGSEA. In the authors' workflow: Cell counts per sample came from amplifying reference gene primers. The table came from immunoSEQ multiplex PCR; TCRdb's copy has only in-frame clones and leaves some out. V and J calls and clone size come straight from that table; D and trimming were deduced from the DNA. The sample comprises about 180,000 clones, roughly 87% of which are singletons, and 6% to 8% rests with the top ten.

The TCR was taken from an older woman with COVID-19, enrolled during active disease. The chain is built from TRBV29-1 and TRBJ1-1, with a weak D call TRBD1 (6 bases). Sequencing was carried out using peripheral blood. The DNA of the CDR3 is TGCAGCGTTGAACCCACACAGGGAGTCACTGAAGCTTTCTTT. As protein: CSVEPTQGVTEAFF. Using reference TRBV29-1 and TRBJ1-1 for the parts outside the CDR3, the full variable domain is SAVISQKPSRDICQRGTSLTIQCQVDSQVTMMFWYRQQPGQSLTLIATANQGSEATYESGFVIDKFPISRPNLTFSTLTVSNMSPEDSSIYLCSVEPTQGVTEAFFGQGTRLTVV.